The source of this T cell receptor beta chain is a study of T cells in Graves' hyperthyroidism and ophthalmopathy. Notes on this clonotype: This may stem from a read error, because a much larger clone lies one nucleotide away.

TCR beta CDR3 region amplification was performed from RNA transcripts. Using the HTBI primer set, a first-round RT-PCR was run on the TCR CDR3. TCRdb independently ran MiXCR on the multiplex PCR reads; one entry per CDR3 protein. The data contain under 800,000 distinct CDR3 sequences, approximately 14% of them seen just once; the ten biggest clones take up roughly a tenth. The CDR3 spans 14 residues. The V gene's germline CDR1 is SGHKS and CDR2 YYEKEE (reference sequence). Trimming removed 0 bases from V and 3 bases from J, with 9 bases in between. Patients counted as stable if ophthalmopathy did not develop within 18 months. Newly diagnosed patients aged 18 to 65 had hyperthyroidism of under 2 months' duration.

The rearrangement links TRBV5-5 to TRBJ1-1; TRBD1 might be the D (5 bases). The receptor comes from a woman under 30 with Graves' hyperthyroidism. Sequencing was carried out using blood. The CDR3 protein is CASSLEGIYTEAFF. In DNA, the CDR3 is TGTGCCAGCAGCTTGGAGGGGATATACACTGAAGCTTTCTTT.